The 26 T cell receptor beta chains reported below all come from one sample, sequenced in a study of T-cell reconstitution after alpha-beta-depleted transplantation in children. Unique molecular identifiers were incorporated into the prepared TCRbeta library. TCRdb independently ran MiXCR on the PCR reads; one entry per CDR3 protein. Of about 510,000 distinct CDR3 sequences listed, roughly an eighth are singletons. The specimen was PBMCs, mostly from graft donor cells, collected 180 days after TCRalphabeta/CD19-depleted stem cell transplant. The receptors here all came from a female patient aged 2-9 years who had a stem cell transplant for aplastic anemia, so the T cells may come from the graft donor.

This clonotype was seen a handful of times. The V gene is TRBV29-1, the J gene TRBJ2-7, with D unclear. The V and J ends lost 7 bases and 0 bases respectively, with 10 bases between them. Looked up from germline, CDR1 is SQVTM and CDR2 is ANQGSEA. This CDR3 comprises 12 residues. CDR3 protein: CSASQDSYEQYF. CDR3 in DNA: TGCAGCGCCAGTCAGGACTCCTACGAGCAGTACTTC.

The rearrangement uses TRBV12-3 or TRBV12-4 and TRBJ1-2, with a weak D call TRBD1 (5 bases). The V gene lost 3 bases and the J gene lost 8 bases, with 13 bases spanning the gap. The CDR3 has 13 residues. This chain's CDR3 is CASSFGARGGYTF. CDR3 DNA: TGTGCCAGCAGTTTCGGGGCCCGGGGCGGCTACACCTTC.

This clonotype was picked up a small number of times. J is TRBJ2-6 and V is TRBV7-8; weak D call: TRBD1 (7 bases). In germline, CDR1 is SGHVS, CDR2 FQNEAQ. There are 15 residues in the CDR3. V was cut by 7 bases and J by 6 bases, with 16 bases left in between. CDR3 amino acids: CASTQAGGLANVLTF. The CDR3 coding sequence is TGTGCCAGCACGCAAGCAGGGGGGCTGGCCAACGTCCTGACTTTC. The full variable domain, with the rest looked up from reference TRBV7-8 and TRBJ2-6, is GAGVSQSPRYKVAKRGQDVALRCDPISGHVSLFWYQQALGQGPEFLTYFQNEAQLDKSGLPSDRFFAERPEGSVSTLKIQRTQQEDSAVYLCASTQAGGLANVLTFGAGSRLTVL.

Only a few counts were recorded for this clonotype. The V and J genes are TRBV10-3 and TRBJ2-1, with 7 bases lining up with TRBD2. This CDR3 has 18 amino acids. Germline V gene lookup returns CDR1 ENHRY and CDR2 SYGVKD. V lost 10 bases to trimming and J lost 0 bases; unmatched junction nucleotides: 18. This chain's CDR3 is CATSPSGGAGSSYNEQFF. For the CDR3, the DNA is TGTGCCACTTCCCCTTCGGGGGGAGCGGGTAGCTCCTACAATGAGCAGTTCTTC.

This clonotype has a handful of counts. The chain couples TRBV27 to TRBJ1-4; D is unresolved. Germline CDR1 reads MNHEY; CDR2 reads SMNVEV (reference sequence). This CDR3 contains 16 residues. Trimming took 6 bases from V and 7 from J, leaving 21 bases between them. Here the CDR3 DNA reads TGTGCCAGCAGCTTCCTCGGACCTAAAGGTTCTGAAAAACTGTTTTTT. It yields the protein CASSFLGPKGSEKLFF.

The chain joins TRBV7-2 to TRBJ2-3, with TRBD2 matching over 9 bases. The CDR3 extends over 17 amino acids. The junction had 8 bases not matched to a gene; V was cut back by 4 bases and J by 0 bases. From germline, CDR1 is SGHTA and CDR2 FQGNSA. The CDR3 region has the DNA TGTGCCAGCAGCTGTTCCTCTAGCGGGATGAGCACAGATACGCAGTATTTT. It codes for CASSCSSSGMSTDTQYF.

This clonotype was detected many times. This sequence joins TRBV15 and TRBJ1-1, with a tentative D call TRBD1 (6 bases). The CDR3 loop spans 14 amino acids. Germline loops: CDR1 LNHNV, CDR2 YYDKDF (reference sequence). V gave up 7 bases and J gave up 4 bases, with 16 bases separating them. DNA of the CDR3: TGTGCCACCAAAATAGGGGGTTCTAGCACTGAAGCTTTCTTT. It codes for CATKIGGSSTEAFF.

This clonotype has a handful of counts. CDR3 in DNA: TGTGCCAGCAGGGTCCCACAGTACCAAGAGACCCAGTACTTC. Its translation: CASRVPQYQETQYF. The genes are TRBV2 and TRBJ2-5, with D hard to call. Per the germline V gene, CDR1 is SNHLY and CDR2 is FYNNEI. The CDR3 sequence is 14 residues long. V lost 6 bases and J lost 0, with 11 bases in between. Drawing the rest from reference TRBV2 and TRBJ2-5, the complete variable domain is EPEVTQTPSHQVTQMGQEVILRCVPISNHLYFYWYRQILGQKVEFLVSFYNNEISEKSEIFDDQFSVERPDGSNFTLKIRSTKLEDSAMYFCASRVPQYQETQYFGPGTRLLVL.

CDR3 residues: CATSSGSPTYEQYF. CDR3 bases: TGTGCCACCAGCAGTGGCTCGCCCACCTACGAGCAGTACTTC. The chain uses TRBV15 and TRBJ2-7; D gene ambiguous. CDR3 length equals 14 residues. With 3 bases removed from V and 2 bases from J, the gap between germline ends came to 11 bases. Germline assignment: CDR1 LNHNV and CDR2 YYDKDF (reference sequence). Supplemented by reference TRBV15 and TRBJ2-7, the full variable domain reads DAMVIQNPRYQVTQFGKPVTLSCSQTLNHNVMYWYQQKSSQAPKLLFHYYDKDFNNEADTPDNFQSRRPNTSFCFLDIRSPGLGDTAMYLCATSSGSPTYEQYFGPGTRLTVT.

This clonotype was picked up many times. The V call is TRBV7-9, the J call TRBJ1-1; 9 nucleotides line up with TRBD1. The CDR3 length is 17 residues. Germline-derived CDR1 and CDR2 are SEHNR and FQNEAQ (reference sequence). V lost 3 bases and J lost 3; bases outside the gene matches: 11. CDR3 protein: CASSLRIQGAGDTEAFF. CDR3 DNA sequence: TGTGCCAGCAGCTTGCGAATACAGGGGGCTGGGGACACTGAAGCTTTCTTT.

This clonotype has just a few counts. The J gene is TRBJ1-5, the V gene TRBV20-1; D call uncertain. CDR1 and CDR2 (germline): DFQATT, SNEGSKA (reference sequence). The CDR3 covers 12 residues. Trimming took 5 bases from V and 0 from J, leaving 5 bases between them. CDR3 DNA: TGCAGTGCTGGGTATAGCAATCAGCCCCAGCATTTT. As protein: CSAGYSNQPQHF.

On this clonotype itself: It may be a read error: a sequence one base away is much more abundant. V gene TRBV5-1 combines with J gene TRBJ2-1; 8 positions agree with TRBD2. CDR3 length: 16 amino acids. CDR1 is SGHRS, CDR2 YFSETQ, per germline. V lost 0 bases to trimming and J lost 8 bases; unmatched junction nucleotides: 10. CDR3 bases: TGCGCCAGCAGCTTGGGGGGACTAGAGAAATGGGATGAGCAGTTCTTC. It codes for CASSLGGLEKWDEQFF.

This clonotype appeared many times. This chain links TRBV7-9 with TRBJ1-5, with 9 nucleotides matching TRBD1. Germline V gene sequence: CDR1 SEHNR, CDR2 FQNEAQ (reference sequence). After removal of 1 base from V and 4 bases from J, the junction contained 5 bases not matched to a gene. The CDR3 extends over 16 amino acids. The DNA for the CDR3 is TGTGCCAGCAGCTTAGGAACAGGGGGCGCGAATCAGCCCCAGCATTTT. Protein product: CASSLGTGGANQPQHF.

V and J are TRBV7-9 and TRBJ2-7, with no clear D. Trimming removed 4 bases from V and 4 bases from J, with 11 bases in between. Germline CDR1 and CDR2: SEHNR and FQNEAQ (reference sequence). This CDR3 is built from 13 residues. CDR3 sequence (DNA): TGTGCCAGCAGCTCCCCGGAAAGATACGAGCAGTACTTC. Protein: CASSSPERYEQYF.

This clonotype was seen many times. This chain connects TRBV6-2 or TRBV6-3 to TRBJ1-1, with a tentative D call TRBD1 (5 bases). This CDR3 is 18 amino acids long. Trimming removed 5 bases at V and 4 bases at J, with 26 bases between. CDR1 MNHEY and CDR2 SVGEGT come from the germline V gene. The CDR3 DNA follows: TGTGCCAGCAGTCTCAATTGGCAGAAGGGGTTTCGTAGCACTGAAGCTTTCTTT. The encoded protein is CASSLNWQKGFRSTEAFF.

This clonotype was picked up a small number of times. This sequence joins TRBV12-3 or TRBV12-4 and TRBJ2-7; 9 positions match TRBD1. The J segment lost 5 bases and the V segment lost 8 bases, leaving 13 bases of the junction unmatched. This CDR3 contains 15 residues. CDR3 sequence: CASGRDRASHHEQYF. CDR3 bases: TGTGCCAGCGGCCGGGACAGGGCTTCCCATCACGAGCAGTACTTC.

The chain joins TRBV6-1 to TRBJ2-5; tentatively, D is TRBD2 (5 bases). The CDR3 covers 14 residues. Trimming removed 7 bases from V and 2 bases from J, with 14 bases in between. Germline values: CDR1 MNHNS, CDR2 SASEGT. CDR3 sequence: CASTRGQTQETQYF. CDR3 sequence (DNA): TGTGCCAGCACCCGAGGGCAGACACAAGAGACCCAGTACTTC.

The rearrangement joins TRBV5-1 to TRBJ2-1; D call uncertain. Germline values: CDR1 SGHRS, CDR2 YFSETQ. This CDR3 region has 14 residues. Trimming removed 8 bases at V and 5 bases at J, with 17 bases between. The CDR3 sequence: CASQDLKGNNEQFF. In nucleotides, the CDR3 is TGCGCCAGTCAAGACTTAAAGGGAAACAATGAGCAGTTCTTC.

V usage is TRBV20-1 and J usage is TRBJ1-6, with TRBD1 identical over 10 bases. The CDR3 contains 16 residues. CDR1 is DFQATT, CDR2 SNEGSKA, per germline (reference sequence). Trimming took 4 bases from V and 7 from J; bases not matched to a gene: 10. DNA for the CDR3: TGCAGTGCTACCGGGACAGGGGCCCCCGGGAATTCACCCCTCCACTTT. Protein: CSATGTGAPGNSPLHF.

The V gene is TRBV20-1, the J gene TRBJ1-5, with 8 positions matching TRBD1. Trimming at V came to 7 bases and at J to 4 bases, leaving 12 bases not matched to a gene. CDR1 is DFQATT and CDR2 is SNEGSKA in the germline V gene (reference sequence). The CDR3 has 15 amino acids. The CDR3 bases are TGCAGTGTGATCTATCCGGGACAGGCGAATCAGCCCCAGCATTTT. Protein sequence: CSVIYPGQANQPQHF.

The DNA of the CDR3 is TGCAGCGTTCGGACAGGGCCGAGCACAGATACGCAGTATTTT. Its protein is CSVRTGPSTDTQYF. The rearrangement joins TRBV29-1 to TRBJ2-3; 8 bases agree with TRBD1. The CDR3 is made up of 14 amino acids. CDR1 and CDR2 from the germline V gene are SQVTM and ANQGSEA. J was trimmed by 0 bases and V by 5 bases; bases with no gene match: 4.

This clonotype has only a few counts. The chain recombines TRBV5-1 with TRBJ2-7, with 7 bases aligning to TRBD1. Germline-derived CDR1 and CDR2 are SGHRS and YFSETQ. The CDR3 contains 15 residues. V dropped 0 bases and J dropped 2; count of bases not matched to a gene: 5. This CDR3 is CASSLGTGEAYEQYF. CDR3 nucleotides: TGCGCCAGCAGCTTGGGGACAGGCGAGGCCTACGAGCAGTACTTC.

This clonotype appeared a few times. The chain carries TRBV6-2 or TRBV6-3 and TRBJ2-7; D is possibly TRBD1 or TRBD2 (5 bases each). The length of the CDR3 is 13 residues. Germline CDR1 is MNHEY and CDR2 is SVGEGT. Deletions cut 5 bases from V and 2 bases from J, with 10 bases between. The CDR3 loop reads CASSRDPTYEQYV. CDR3 nucleotides: TGTGCCAGCAGTCGGGACCCTACCTACGAGCAGTACGTC.

This clonotype was seen ten or more times. This chain links TRBV7-2 with TRBJ2-2; no reliable D call. This CDR3 comprises 12 residues. Per germline, CDR1 SGHTA and CDR2 FQGNSA. V lost 3 bases, J lost 7 bases, and 6 bases lay in between. Here the CDR3 DNA reads TGTGCCAGCAGCTTCCGGGTCGGGGAGCTGTTTTTT. Protein product: CASSFRVGELFF.

This clonotype has only a few counts. As DNA, the CDR3 is TGTGCCAGCAGTTCCCGGGACATTAAGATCGGGGAGCTGTTTTTT. Translation gives CASSSRDIKIGELFF. This chain links TRBV12-3 or TRBV12-4 with TRBJ2-2; tentatively, D is TRBD1 (6 bases). This CDR3 has 15 amino acids. V was pared by 4 bases and J by 7 bases, with 16 bases between.

This clonotype came up many times. This chain links TRBV20-1 with TRBJ2-3; a possible D gene is TRBD2 (5 bases). Germline CDR1 DFQATT, CDR2 SNEGSKA (reference sequence). The CDR3 runs to 14 residues. The ends were cut back, 5 bases at V and 0 bases at J, with 12 bases in the middle. CDR3 amino acids: CSARDYHSTDTQYF. In nucleotides, the CDR3 is TGCAGTGCTCGTGACTACCATAGCACAGATACGCAGTATTTT.